This TCR beta chain stems from a study of T cell repertoires in cytomegalovirus infection. TCRdb re-analysed the reads in MiXCR, keeping a single row per CDR3 protein. The table records some 97,000 distinct CDR3 sequences, under 25% of them present only once. CDR3 size: 12 residues. V lost 3 bases and J 6 bases, leaving 6 bases between the germline ends. The study, taken as a whole, reports: HLA-C-restricted TCR beta clonotypes specific for CMV led the ex vivo response.

In the case of this clonotype: Its antigen is as yet unknown.

The chain uses TRBV12-3 or TRBV12-4 and TRBJ1-5; no reliable D call. The TCR was taken from a human donor in good health (CMV status not recorded). Some clones in this sample may be carry-over from other donors' samples. Sequencing was performed on CD8+ T cells from PBMCs. The CDR3: CASSFGRQPQHF. CDR3 nucleotides: TGTGCCAGCAGTTTTGGGCGTCAGCCCCAGCATTTT.